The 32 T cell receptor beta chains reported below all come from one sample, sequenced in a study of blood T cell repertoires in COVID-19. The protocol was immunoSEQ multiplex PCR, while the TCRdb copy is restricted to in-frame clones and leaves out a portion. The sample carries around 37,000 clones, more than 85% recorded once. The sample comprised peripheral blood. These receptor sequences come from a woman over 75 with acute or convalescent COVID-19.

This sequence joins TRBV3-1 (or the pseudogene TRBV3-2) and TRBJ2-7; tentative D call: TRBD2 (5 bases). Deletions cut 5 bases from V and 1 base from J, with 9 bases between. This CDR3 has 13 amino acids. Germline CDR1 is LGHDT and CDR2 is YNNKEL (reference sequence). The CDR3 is CASSFRESYEQYF. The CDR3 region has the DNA TGTGCCAGCAGCTTTCGGGAATCCTACGAGCAGTACTTC.

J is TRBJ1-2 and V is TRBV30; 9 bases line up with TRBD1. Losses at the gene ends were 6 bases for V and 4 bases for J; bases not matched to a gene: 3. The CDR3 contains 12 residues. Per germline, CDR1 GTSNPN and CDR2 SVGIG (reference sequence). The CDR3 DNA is TGTGCCTGCCGGACAGGGGTCTATGGCTACACCTTC. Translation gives CACRTGVYGYTF.

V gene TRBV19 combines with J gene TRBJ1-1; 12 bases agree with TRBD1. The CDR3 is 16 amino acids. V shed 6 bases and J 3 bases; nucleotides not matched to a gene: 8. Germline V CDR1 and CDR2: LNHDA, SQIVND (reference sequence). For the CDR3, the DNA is TGTGCCAGTAGAACCGGGACAGGGGGCGCGGACACTGAAGCTTTCTTT. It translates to CASRTGTGGADTEAFF. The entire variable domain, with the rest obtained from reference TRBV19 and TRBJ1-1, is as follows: DGGITQSPKYLFRKEGQNVTLSCEQNLNHDAMYWYRQDPGQGLRLIYYSQIVNDFQKGDIAEGYSVSREKKESFPLTVTSAQKNPTAFYLCASRTGTGGADTEAFFGQGTRLTVV.

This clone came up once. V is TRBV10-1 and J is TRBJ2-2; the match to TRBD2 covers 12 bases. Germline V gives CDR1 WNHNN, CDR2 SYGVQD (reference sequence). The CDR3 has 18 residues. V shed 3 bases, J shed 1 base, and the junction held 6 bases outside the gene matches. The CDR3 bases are TGCGCCAGCAGTGATCGAGGACTAGCGGGGATGAACACCGGGGAGCTGTTTTTT. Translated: CASSDRGLAGMNTGELFF.

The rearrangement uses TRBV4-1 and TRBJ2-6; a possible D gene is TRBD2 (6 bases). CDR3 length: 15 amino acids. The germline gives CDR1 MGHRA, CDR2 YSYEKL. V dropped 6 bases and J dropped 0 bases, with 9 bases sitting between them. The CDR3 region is CASSRGLSGANVLTF. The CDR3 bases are TGCGCCAGCAGTAGGGGACTCTCTGGGGCCAACGTCCTGACTTTC.

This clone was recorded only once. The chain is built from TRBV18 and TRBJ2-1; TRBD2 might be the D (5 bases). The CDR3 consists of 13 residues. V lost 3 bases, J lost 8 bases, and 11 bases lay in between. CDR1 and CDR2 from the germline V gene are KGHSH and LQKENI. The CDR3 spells CASSPLSSDEQFF. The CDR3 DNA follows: TGTGCCAGCTCACCGCTAAGTAGCGATGAGCAGTTCTTC.

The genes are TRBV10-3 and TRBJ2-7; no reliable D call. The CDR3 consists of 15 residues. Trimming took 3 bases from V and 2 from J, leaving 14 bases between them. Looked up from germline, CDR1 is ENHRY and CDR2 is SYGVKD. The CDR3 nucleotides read TGTGCCATCAGTGACAATTGGGCCAATCCCTACGAGCAGTACTTC. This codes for CAISDNWANPYEQYF.

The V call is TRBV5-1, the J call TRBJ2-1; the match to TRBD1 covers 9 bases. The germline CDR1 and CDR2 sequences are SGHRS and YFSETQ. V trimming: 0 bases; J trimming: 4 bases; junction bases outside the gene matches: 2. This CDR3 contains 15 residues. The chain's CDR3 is CASSLAQGAYNEQFF. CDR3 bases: TGCGCCAGCAGCTTGGCACAGGGGGCGTACAATGAGCAGTTCTTC.

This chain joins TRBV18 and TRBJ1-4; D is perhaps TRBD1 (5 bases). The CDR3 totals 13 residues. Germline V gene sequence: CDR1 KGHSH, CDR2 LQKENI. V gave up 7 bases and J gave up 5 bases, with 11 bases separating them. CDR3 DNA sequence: TGTGCCAGCTGCCAGGACATGAATGAAAAACTGTTTTTT. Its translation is CASCQDMNEKLFF.

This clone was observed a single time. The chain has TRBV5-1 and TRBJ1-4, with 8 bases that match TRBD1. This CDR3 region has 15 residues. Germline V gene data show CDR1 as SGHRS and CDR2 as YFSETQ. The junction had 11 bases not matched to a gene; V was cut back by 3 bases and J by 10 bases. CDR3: CASSSLTGEDGKLFF. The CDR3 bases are TGCGCCAGCAGCTCCTTGACAGGGGAGGACGGAAAACTGTTTTTT.

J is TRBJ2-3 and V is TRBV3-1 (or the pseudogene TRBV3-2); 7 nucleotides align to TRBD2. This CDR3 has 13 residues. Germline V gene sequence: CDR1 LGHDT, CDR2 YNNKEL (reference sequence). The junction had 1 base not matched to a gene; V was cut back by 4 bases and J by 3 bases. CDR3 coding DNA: TGTGCCAGCAGCCCCGGGGGGACAGATACGCAGTATTTT. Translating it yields CASSPGGTDTQYF.

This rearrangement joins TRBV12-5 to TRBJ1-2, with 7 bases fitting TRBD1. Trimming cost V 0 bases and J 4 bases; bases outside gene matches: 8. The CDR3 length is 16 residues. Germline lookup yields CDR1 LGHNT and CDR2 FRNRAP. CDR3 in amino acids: CASGLVRDRDGYGYTF. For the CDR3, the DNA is TGTGCTAGTGGTTTGGTACGAGACAGGGACGGCTATGGCTACACCTTC.

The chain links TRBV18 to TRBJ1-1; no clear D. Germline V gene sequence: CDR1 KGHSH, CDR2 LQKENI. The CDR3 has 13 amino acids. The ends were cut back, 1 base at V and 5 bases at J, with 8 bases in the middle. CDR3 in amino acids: CASSPQRDTEAFF. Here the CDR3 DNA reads TGTGCCAGCTCACCACAGAGGGATACTGAAGCTTTCTTT.

CDR3 sequence: CASSKTGFETGELFF. The CDR3 DNA sequence: TGTGCCAGCAGTAAGACAGGGTTCGAGACCGGGGAGCTGTTTTTT. This chain connects TRBV6-6 to TRBJ2-2; 7 bases match TRBD1. The CDR3 is 15 amino acids. Per germline, CDR1 MNHNY and CDR2 SVGAGI (reference sequence). The junction had 8 bases not matched to a gene; V was cut back by 5 bases and J by 5 bases.

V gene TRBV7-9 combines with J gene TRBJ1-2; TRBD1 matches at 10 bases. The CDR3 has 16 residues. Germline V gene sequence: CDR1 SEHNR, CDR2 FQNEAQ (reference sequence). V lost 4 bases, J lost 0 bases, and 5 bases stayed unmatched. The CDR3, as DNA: TGTGCCAGCAGCTCCGGGACAGGGGTTTCTAACTATGGCTACACCTTC. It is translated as CASSSGTGVSNYGYTF.

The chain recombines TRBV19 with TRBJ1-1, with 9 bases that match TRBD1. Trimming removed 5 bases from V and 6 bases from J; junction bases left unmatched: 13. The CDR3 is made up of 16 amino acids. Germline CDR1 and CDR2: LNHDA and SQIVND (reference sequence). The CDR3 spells CASSLTGTGYRAEAFF. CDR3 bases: TGTGCCAGTAGTCTAACCGGGACAGGGTATCGTGCTGAAGCTTTCTTT.

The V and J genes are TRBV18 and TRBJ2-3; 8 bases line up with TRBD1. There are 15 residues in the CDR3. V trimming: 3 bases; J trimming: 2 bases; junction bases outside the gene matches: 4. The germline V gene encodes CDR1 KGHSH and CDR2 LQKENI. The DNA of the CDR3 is TGTGCCAGCTCACCTGGGACAGGAGCCACAGATACGCAGTATTTT. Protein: CASSPGTGATDTQYF.

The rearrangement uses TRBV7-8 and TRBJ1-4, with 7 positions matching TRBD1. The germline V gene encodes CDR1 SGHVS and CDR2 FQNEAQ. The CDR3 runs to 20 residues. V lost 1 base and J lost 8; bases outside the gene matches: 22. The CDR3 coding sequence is TGTGCCAGCAGCTTAGAGAAATGGACAGGTCGAAAAATGAGGGGCGAAAAACTGTTTTTT. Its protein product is CASSLEKWTGRKMRGEKLFF. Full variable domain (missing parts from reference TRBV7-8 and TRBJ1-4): GAGVSQSPRYKVAKRGQDVALRCDPISGHVSLFWYQQALGQGPEFLTYFQNEAQLDKSGLPSDRFFAERPEGSVSTLKIQRTQQEDSAVYLCASSLEKWTGRKMRGEKLFFGSGTQLSVL.

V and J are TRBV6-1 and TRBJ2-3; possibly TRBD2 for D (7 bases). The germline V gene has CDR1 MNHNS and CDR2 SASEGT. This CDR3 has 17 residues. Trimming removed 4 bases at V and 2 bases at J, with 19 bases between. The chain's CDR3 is CASSAIRRGLSTDTQYF. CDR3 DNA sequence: TGTGCCAGCAGTGCAATCCGGCGGGGGCTTTCCACAGATACGCAGTATTTT.

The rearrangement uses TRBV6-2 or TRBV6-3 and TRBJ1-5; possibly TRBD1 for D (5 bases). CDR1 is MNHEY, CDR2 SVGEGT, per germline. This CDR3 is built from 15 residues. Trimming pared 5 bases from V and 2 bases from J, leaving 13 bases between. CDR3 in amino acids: CASSPRVFRNQPQHF. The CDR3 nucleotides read TGTGCCAGCAGTCCCAGGGTTTTCCGCAATCAGCCCCAGCATTTT.

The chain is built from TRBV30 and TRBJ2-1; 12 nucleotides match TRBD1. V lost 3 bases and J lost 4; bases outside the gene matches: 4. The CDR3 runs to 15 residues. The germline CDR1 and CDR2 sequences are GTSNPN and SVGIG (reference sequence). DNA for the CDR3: TGTGCCTGGAGCCGGGACAGGGGGCAGTACAATGAGCAGTTCTTC. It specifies CAWSRDRGQYNEQFF.

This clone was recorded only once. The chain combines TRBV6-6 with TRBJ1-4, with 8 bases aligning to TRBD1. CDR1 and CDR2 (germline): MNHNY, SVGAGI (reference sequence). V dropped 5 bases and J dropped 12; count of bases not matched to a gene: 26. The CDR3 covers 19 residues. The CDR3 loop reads CASSPKDRAEGPKMLQLFF. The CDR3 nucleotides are TGTGCCAGCAGTCCCAAGGACAGGGCCGAAGGGCCCAAGATGCTTCAACTGTTTTTT.

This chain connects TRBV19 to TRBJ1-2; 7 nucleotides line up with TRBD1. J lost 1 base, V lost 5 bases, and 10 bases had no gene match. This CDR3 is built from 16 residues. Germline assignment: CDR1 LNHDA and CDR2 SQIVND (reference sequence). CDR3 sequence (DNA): TGTGCCAGTAGTCGGACAGGTCCCATCGTTAACTATGGCTACACCTTC. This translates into CASSRTGPIVNYGYTF.

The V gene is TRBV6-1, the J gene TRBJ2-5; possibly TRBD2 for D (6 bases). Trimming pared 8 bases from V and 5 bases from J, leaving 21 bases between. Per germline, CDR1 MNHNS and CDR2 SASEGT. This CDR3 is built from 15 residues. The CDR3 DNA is TGTGCCAGCTCCCCCGGGCGGGGCCTAGGGGAGACCCAGTACTTC. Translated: CASSPGRGLGETQYF.

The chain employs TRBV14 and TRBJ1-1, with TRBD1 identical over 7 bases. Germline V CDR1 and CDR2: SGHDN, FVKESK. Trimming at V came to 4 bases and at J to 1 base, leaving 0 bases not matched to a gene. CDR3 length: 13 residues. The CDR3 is CASSRQGNTEAFF. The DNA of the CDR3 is TGTGCCAGCAGCCGACAGGGGAACACTGAAGCTTTCTTT. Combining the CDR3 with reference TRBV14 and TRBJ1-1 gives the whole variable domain EAGVTQFPSHSVIEKGQTVTLRCDPISGHDNLYWYRRVMGKEIKFLLHFVKESKQDESGMPNNRFLAERTGGTYSTLKVQPAELEDSGVYFCASSRQGNTEAFFGQGTRLTVV.

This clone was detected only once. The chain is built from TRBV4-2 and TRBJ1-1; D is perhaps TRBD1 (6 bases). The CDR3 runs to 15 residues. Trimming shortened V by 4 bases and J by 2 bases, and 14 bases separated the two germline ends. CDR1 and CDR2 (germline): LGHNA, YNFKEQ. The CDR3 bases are TGTGCCAGCAGCCTAGCGGGACAAGGAAACACTGAAGCTTTCTTT. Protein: CASSLAGQGNTEAFF.

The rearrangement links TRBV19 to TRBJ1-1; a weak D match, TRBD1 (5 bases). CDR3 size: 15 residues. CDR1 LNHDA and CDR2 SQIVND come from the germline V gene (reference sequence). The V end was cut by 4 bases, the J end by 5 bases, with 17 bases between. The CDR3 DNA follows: TGTGCCAGTAGTAATTTGAGAACAGGAGTGACTGAAGCTTTCTTT. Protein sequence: CASSNLRTGVTEAFF.

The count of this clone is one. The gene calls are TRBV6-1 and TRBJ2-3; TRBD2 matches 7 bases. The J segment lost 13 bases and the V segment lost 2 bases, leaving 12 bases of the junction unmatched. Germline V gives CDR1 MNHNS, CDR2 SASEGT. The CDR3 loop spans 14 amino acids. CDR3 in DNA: TGTGCCAGCAGTGAATATGGTAGCGGGCCCACAAAGTATTTT. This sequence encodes CASSEYGSGPTKYF.

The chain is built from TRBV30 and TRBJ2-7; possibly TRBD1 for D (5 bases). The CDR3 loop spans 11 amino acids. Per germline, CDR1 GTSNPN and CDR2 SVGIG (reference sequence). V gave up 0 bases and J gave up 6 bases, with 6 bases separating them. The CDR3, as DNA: TGTGCCTGGAGTGTAAGGGGCGAGCAGTACTTC. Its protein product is CAWSVRGEQYF. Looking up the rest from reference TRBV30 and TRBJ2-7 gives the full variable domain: SQTIHQWPATLVQPVGSPLSLECTVEGTSNPNLYWYRQAAGRGLQLLFYSVGIGQISSEVPQNLSASRPQDRQFILSSKKLLLSDSGFYLCAWSVRGEQYFGPGTRLTVT.

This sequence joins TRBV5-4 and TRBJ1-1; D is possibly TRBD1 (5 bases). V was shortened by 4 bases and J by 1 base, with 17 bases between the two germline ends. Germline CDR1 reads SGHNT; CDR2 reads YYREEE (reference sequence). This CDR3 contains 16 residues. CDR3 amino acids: CASSPRVGGGNTEAFF. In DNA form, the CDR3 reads TGTGCCAGCAGCCCGAGGGTTGGGGGGGGGAACACTGAAGCTTTCTTT. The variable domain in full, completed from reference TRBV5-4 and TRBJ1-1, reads ETGVTQSPTHLIKTRGQQVTLRCSSQSGHNTVSWYQQALGQGPQFIFQYYREEENGRGNFPPRFSGLQFPNYSSELNVNALELDDSALYLCASSPRVGGGNTEAFFGQGTRLTVV.

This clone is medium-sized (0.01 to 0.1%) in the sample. The CDR3 DNA reads as TGTGCCAGCAGTGAAGGACAGGGTTTCCAGCCCCAGCATTTT. It specifies CASSEGQGFQPQHF. The chain couples TRBV6-1 to TRBJ1-5; 7 bases agree with TRBD1. Per germline, CDR1 MNHNS and CDR2 SASEGT. The CDR3 is 14 residues long. Trimming took 1 base from V and 7 from J; bases not matched to a gene: 4.

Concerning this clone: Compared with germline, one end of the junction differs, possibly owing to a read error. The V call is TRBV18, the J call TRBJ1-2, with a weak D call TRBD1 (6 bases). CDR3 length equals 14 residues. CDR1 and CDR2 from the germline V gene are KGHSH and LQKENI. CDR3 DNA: TGTGCCAGCGGTACTTCAATGGACAGTGGGGCCTACTTCTTC. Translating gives CASGTSMDSGAYFF.